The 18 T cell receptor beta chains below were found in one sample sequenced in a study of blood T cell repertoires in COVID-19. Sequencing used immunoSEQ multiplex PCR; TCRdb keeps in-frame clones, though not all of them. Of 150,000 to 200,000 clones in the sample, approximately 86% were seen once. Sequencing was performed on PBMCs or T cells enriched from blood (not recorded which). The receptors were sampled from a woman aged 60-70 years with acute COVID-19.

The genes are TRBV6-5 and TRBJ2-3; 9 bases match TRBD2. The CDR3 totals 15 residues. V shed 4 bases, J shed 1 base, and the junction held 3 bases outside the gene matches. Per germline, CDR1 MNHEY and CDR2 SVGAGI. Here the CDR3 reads CASSSRTSGTDTQYF. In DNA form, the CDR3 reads TGTGCCAGCAGTTCGCGGACTAGCGGCACAGATACGCAGTATTTT.

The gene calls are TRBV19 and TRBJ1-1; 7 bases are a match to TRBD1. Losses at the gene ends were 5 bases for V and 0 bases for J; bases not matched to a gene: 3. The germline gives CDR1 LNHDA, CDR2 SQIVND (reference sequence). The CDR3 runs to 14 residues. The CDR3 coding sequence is TGTGCCAGTAGTGACAGGGTTATGAACACTGAAGCTTTCTTT. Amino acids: CASSDRVMNTEAFF.

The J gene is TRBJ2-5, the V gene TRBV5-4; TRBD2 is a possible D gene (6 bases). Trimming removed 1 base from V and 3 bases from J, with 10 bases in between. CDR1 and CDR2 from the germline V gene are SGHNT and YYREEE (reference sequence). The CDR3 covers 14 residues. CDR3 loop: CASSLHSGEETQYF. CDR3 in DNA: TGTGCCAGCAGCTTGCATAGCGGCGAAGAGACCCAGTACTTC.

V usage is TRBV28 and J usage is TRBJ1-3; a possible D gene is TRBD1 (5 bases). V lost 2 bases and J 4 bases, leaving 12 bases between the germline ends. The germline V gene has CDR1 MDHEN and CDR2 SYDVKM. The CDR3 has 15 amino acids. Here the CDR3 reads CASSLGRAPGNTIYF. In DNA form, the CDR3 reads TGTGCCAGCAGTTTAGGCAGGGCCCCCGGAAACACCATATATTTT. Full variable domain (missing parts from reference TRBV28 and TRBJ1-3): DVKVTQSSRYLVKRTGEKVFLECVQDMDHENMFWYRQDPGLGLRLIYFSYDVKMKEKGDIPEGYSVSREKKERFSLILESASTNQTSMYLCASSLGRAPGNTIYFGEGSWLTVV.

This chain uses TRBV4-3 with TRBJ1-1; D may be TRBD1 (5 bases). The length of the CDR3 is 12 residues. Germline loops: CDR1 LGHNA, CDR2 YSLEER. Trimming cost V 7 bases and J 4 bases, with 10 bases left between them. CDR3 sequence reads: CASKGAGTEAFF. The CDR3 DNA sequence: TGCGCCAGCAAAGGGGCAGGCACTGAAGCTTTCTTT.

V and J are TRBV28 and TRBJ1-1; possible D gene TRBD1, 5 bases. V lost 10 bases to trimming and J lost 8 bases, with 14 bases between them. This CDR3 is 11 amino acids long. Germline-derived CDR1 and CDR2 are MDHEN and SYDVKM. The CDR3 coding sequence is TGTGCCACGCAGAAAAACAGGGAAGCTTTCTTT. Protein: CATQKNREAFF.

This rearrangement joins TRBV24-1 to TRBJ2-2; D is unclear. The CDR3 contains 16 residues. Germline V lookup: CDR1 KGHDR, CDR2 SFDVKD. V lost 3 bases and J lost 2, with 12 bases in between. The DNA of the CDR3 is TGTGCCACCAGTGATCTTCGTGCAGGAAACACCGGGGAGCTGTTTTTT. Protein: CATSDLRAGNTGELFF.

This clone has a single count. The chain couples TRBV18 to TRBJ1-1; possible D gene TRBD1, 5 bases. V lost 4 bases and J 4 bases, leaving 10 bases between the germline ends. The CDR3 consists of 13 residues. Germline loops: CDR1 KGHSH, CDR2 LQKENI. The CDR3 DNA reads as TGTGCCAGCTCACTCCAGCAGGGCACTGAAGCTTTCTTT. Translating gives CASSLQQGTEAFF.

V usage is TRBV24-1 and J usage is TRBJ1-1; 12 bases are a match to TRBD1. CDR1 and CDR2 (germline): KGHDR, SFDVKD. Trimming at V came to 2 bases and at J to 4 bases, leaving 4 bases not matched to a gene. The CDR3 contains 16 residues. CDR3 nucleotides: TGTGCCACCAGTGATTCGGGACAGGGGGCCTTCACTGAAGCTTTCTTT. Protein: CATSDSGQGAFTEAFF.

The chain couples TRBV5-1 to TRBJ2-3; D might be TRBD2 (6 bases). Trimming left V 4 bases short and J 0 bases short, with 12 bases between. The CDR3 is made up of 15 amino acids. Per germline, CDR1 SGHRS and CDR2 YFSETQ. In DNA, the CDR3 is TGCGCCAGCAGCCCCGTGGGGACTAGCACAGATACGCAGTATTTT. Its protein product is CASSPVGTSTDTQYF.

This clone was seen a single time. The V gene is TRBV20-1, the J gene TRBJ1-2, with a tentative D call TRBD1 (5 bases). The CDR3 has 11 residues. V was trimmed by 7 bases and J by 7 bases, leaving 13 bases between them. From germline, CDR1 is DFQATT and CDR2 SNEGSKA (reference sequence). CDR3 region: CSESQGSGYTF. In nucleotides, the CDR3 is TGCAGTGAATCGCAGGGCTCTGGCTACACCTTC.

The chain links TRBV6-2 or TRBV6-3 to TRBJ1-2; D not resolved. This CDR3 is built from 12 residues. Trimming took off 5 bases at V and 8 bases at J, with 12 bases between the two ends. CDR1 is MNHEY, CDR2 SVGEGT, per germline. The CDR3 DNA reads TGTGCCAGCAGTGGAGGGCCCCGGGGCTACACCTTC. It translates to CASSGGPRGYTF.

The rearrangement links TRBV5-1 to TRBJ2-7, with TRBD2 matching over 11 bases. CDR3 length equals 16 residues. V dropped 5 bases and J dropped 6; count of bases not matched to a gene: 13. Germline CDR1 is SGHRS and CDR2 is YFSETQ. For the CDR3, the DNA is TGCGCCAGCAGTCCGGGAAGTAGCGGGAGGGCCCGCGAGCAGTACTTC. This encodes CASSPGSSGRAREQYF. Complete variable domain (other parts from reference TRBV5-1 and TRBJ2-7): KAGVTQTPRYLIKTRGQQVTLSCSPISGHRSVSWYQQTPGQGLQFLFEYFSETQRNKGNFPGRFSGRQFSNSRSEMNVSTLELGDSALYLCASSPGSSGRAREQYFGPGTRLTVT.

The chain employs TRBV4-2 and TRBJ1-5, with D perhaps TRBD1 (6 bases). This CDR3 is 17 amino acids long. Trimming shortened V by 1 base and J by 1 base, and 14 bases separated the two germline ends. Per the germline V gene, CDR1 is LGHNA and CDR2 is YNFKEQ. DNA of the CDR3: TGTGCCAGCAGCCAAGGCAGGGCAGGGGCCAGCAATCAGCCCCAGCATTTT. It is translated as CASSQGRAGASNQPQHF.

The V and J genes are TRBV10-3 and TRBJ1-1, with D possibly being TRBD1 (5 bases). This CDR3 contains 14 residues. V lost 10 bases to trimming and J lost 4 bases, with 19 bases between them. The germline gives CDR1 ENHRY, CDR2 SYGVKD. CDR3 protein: CATHDDGAGTEAFF. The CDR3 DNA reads TGTGCCACGCACGACGATGGGGCTGGCACTGAAGCTTTCTTT.

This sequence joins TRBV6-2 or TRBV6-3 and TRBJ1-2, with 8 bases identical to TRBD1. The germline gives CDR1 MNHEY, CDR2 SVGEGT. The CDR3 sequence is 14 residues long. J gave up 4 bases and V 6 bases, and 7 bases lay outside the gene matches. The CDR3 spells CASSQQGVGYGYTF. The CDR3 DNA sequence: TGTGCCAGCAGCCAACAGGGGGTCGGCTATGGCTACACCTTC.

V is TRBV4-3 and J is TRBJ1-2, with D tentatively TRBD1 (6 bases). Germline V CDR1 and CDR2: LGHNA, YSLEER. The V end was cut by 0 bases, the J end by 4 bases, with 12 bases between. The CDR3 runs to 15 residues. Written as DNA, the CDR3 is TGCGCCAGCAGCCAAGAGATGGACAGAGGCTATGGCTACACCTTC. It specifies CASSQEMDRGYGYTF.

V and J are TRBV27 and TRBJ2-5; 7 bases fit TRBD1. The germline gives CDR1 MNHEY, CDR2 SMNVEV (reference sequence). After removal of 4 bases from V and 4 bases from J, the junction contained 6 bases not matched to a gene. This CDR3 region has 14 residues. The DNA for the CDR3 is TGTGCCAGCAGTTCACAGAGGGACAGAGAGACCCAGTACTTC. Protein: CASSSQRDRETQYF.